This T cell receptor (beta chain) was sequenced for a study of blood T cell repertoires in COVID-19. Germline trimming cut 2 bases from V and 3 bases from J; bases unmatched to any gene: 4. CDR3 size: 15 residues. From germline, CDR1 is SEHNR and CDR2 FQNEAQ (reference sequence). Some clones are missing from TCRdb's copy, which holds only in-frame ones; the method was immunoSEQ multiplex PCR. The table includes about 90,000 clones, 76% detected once. The clonotype comes from a man between 65 and 85 years old with acute or convalescent COVID-19. This chain connects TRBV7-9 to TRBJ2-3, with TRBD1 identical over 8 bases. Sequenced: peripheral blood. CDR3 nucleotides: TGTGCCAGCAGCTTAACAGGGGGTACAACAGATACGCAGTATTTT. Amino acids: CASSLTGGTTDTQYF.